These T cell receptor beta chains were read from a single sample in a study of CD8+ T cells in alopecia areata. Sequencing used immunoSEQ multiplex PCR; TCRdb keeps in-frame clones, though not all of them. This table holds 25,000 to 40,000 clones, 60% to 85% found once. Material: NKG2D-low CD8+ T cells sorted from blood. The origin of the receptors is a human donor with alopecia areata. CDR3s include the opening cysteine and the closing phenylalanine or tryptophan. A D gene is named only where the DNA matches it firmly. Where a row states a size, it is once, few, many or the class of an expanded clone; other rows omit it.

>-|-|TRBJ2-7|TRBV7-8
TGTGCCAGCAGCCAGGTGGGCTACGAGCAGTACTTC
CASSQVGYEQYF
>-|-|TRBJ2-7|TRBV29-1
TGCAGCGCTAGGGACCCCTCGGGCTACGAGCAGTACTTC
CSARDPSGYEQYF
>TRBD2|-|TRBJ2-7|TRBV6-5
TGTGCCAGCAGAGCCGGGACTAGCGGTTACTACGAGCAGTACTTC
CASRAGTSGYYEQYF
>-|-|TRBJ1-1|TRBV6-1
TGTGCCAGCAGTGAAAGCCAGATTTACACTGAAGCTTTCTTT
CASSESQIYTEAFF
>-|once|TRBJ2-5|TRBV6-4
TGTGCCAGCAGTCCGAGGGACCAAGAGACCCAGTACTTC
CASSPRDQETQYF
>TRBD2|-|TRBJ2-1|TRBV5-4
TGTGCCAGCAGCTTGGGACTAGCGGGGTCCTACAATGAGCAGTTCTTC
CASSLGLAGSYNEQFF
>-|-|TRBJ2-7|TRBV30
TGTGCCTGGAGTGTACTAAGAGGGGGGGCCTTTTTC
CAWSVLRGGAFF
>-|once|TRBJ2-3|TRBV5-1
TGCGCCAGCAGCTTGTCTACCAGCAGCACAGATACGCAGTATTTT
CASSLSTSSTDTQYF
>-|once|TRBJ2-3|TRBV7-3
TGTGCCAGCAGCCCCATGCCGGGCACAGATACGCAGTATTTT
CASSPMPGTDTQYF
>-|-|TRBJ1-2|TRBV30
TGTGCCTGGAGTGTACCAGTCGGCAGAACCTATGGCTACACCTTC
CAWSVPVGRTYGYTF
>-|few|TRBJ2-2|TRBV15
TGTGCCACCAGCAGAGATACCTTGGAGGGGTCGGAAACCGGGGAGCTGTTTTTT
CATSRDTLEGSETGELFF